The 17 T cell receptor beta chains reported below all come from one sample, sequenced in a study of long-term antiretroviral therapy in people with HIV (dated by TCRdb to between 2020 and 2023). The immunoSEQ hsTCRB v3.0 assay was used at survey level resolution to sequence the TRB variable region. This immuneACCESS table, as held by TCRdb, lists in-frame sequences with V and J called but not all clones. Of the missing ones, under half trace to an unresolved V gene in checked studies; the others have no known cause. Within this sample are some 31,000 clones, with just under 80% of them counted one time only. Roughly 8.2% of the sample lies in the top ten. This specimen was unsorted PBMCs, taken 3.1 years after starting antiretroviral therapy. The receptors come from a woman in her forties or fifties with HIV.

The chain has TRBV7-9 and TRBJ2-3, with 13 positions matching TRBD2. This CDR3 has 17 residues. Germline V CDR1 and CDR2: SEHNR, FQNEAQ (reference sequence). J was trimmed by 1 base and V by 1 base; bases with no gene match: 2. The CDR3 sequence is CASSLGLAGGGTDTQYF. The CDR3 DNA is TGTGCCAGCAGCTTAGGACTAGCGGGGGGCGGCACAGATACGCAGTATTTT. Filled out from reference TRBV7-9 and TRBJ2-3, the complete variable domain reads DTGVSQNPRHKITKRGQNVTFRCDPISEHNRLYWYRQTLGQGPEFLTYFQNEAQLEKSRLLSDRFSAERPKGSFSTLEIQRTEQGDSAMYLCASSLGLAGGGTDTQYFGPGTRLTVL.

The rearrangement joins TRBV6-5 to TRBJ1-3; D ambiguous. Germline V gene data show CDR1 as MNHEY and CDR2 as SVGAGI. This CDR3 comprises 13 residues. V was cut by 8 bases and J by 2 bases, with 10 bases left in between. The CDR3 reads CASFPSPGNTIYF. CDR3 DNA sequence: TGTGCCAGCTTTCCCTCGCCTGGAAACACCATATATTTT.

This clone was recorded a few times. This rearrangement joins TRBV6-5 to TRBJ1-1, with 9 bases aligning to TRBD1. The CDR3 is 13 amino acids. V lost 6 bases and J lost 10; bases outside the gene matches: 9. CDR1 and CDR2 from the germline V gene are MNHEY and SVGAGI. This chain's CDR3 is CASSPGQGIGAFF. The CDR3 coding sequence is TGTGCCAGCAGCCCCGGACAGGGGATAGGAGCTTTCTTT.

J is TRBJ1-5 and V is TRBV30; D gene uncertain. Per the germline V gene, CDR1 is GTSNPN and CDR2 is SVGIG (reference sequence). Trimming removed 4 bases at V and 4 bases at J, with 17 bases between. This CDR3 contains 15 residues. CDR3 DNA: TGTGCCTGGAATTCTCCAACCGGGGATAATCAGCCCCAGCATTTT. As protein: CAWNSPTGDNQPQHF.

The rearrangement uses TRBV21-1 and TRBJ2-7; the D call in the table, TRBD2, was not verified against the DNA. TRBV21-1 is designated a pseudogene. The CDR3 length is 17 residues. CDR3 DNA: TGTGCCAGCAGCAAAGGGGCTAGCGGGGGGGCGGGGTACGAGCAGTACGTC. Protein sequence: CASSKGASGGAGYEQYV.

This clone was seen just once. V is TRBV27 and J is TRBJ1-5; D uncertain. Trimming left V 3 bases short and J 4 bases short, with 10 bases between. CDR3 size: 14 residues. The germline CDR1 and CDR2 sequences are MNHEY and SMNVEV (reference sequence). CDR3 bases: TGTGCCAGCAGTTTTTCGGGCGGGAATCAGCCCCAGCATTTT. Translated: CASSFSGGNQPQHF.

This clone was seen more than once but under ten times. V usage is TRBV2 and J usage is TRBJ1-6; D is undetermined. Germline V gives CDR1 SNHLY, CDR2 FYNNEI. Trimming stripped 6 bases from V and 6 bases from J, with 6 bases between. The CDR3 is made up of 12 amino acids. DNA of the CDR3: TGTGCCAGCAGATTTAGTAATTCACCCCTCCACTTT. Its translation: CASRFSNSPLHF.

The gene calls are TRBV7-9 and TRBJ2-2, with D possibly TRBD2 on 5 matching bases. V was shortened by 5 bases and J by 4 bases, with 8 bases between the two germline ends. The CDR3 runs 13 residues. CDR1 is SEHNR and CDR2 is FQNEAQ in the germline V gene (reference sequence). CDR3 nucleotide sequence: TGTGCCAGCAGCGATGAGGGCACCGGGGAGCTGTTTTTT. As protein: CASSDEGTGELFF.

The V gene is TRBV5-6, the J gene TRBJ2-4, with TRBD2 identical over 9 bases. Germline trimming cut 0 bases from V and 8 bases from J; bases unmatched to any gene: 6. The CDR3 has 15 amino acids. Looked up from germline, CDR1 is SGHDT and CDR2 is YYEEEE. In DNA form, the CDR3 reads TGTGCCAGCAGCTTGGATGCGGGGGGGCGAGACATTCAGTACTTC. This sequence encodes CASSLDAGGRDIQYF. Drawing the rest from reference TRBV5-6 and TRBJ2-4, the complete variable domain is DAGVTQSPTHLIKTRGQQVTLRCSPKSGHDTVSWYQQALGQGPQFIFQYYEEEERQRGNFPDRFSGHQFPNYSSELNVNALLLGDSALYLCASSLDAGGRDIQYFGAGTRLSVL.

The genes are TRBV6-1 and TRBJ1-6, with D unresolved. The germline CDR1 and CDR2 sequences are MNHNS and SASEGT. V gave up 0 bases and J gave up 6 bases, with 6 bases separating them. The CDR3 spans 14 residues. CDR3 amino acids: CASSEAYSNSPLHF. The DNA for the CDR3 is TGTGCCAGCAGTGAAGCGTACAGTAATTCACCCCTCCACTTT.

This clone occurred once. The chain is built from TRBV27 and TRBJ2-7, with D uncertain. The CDR3 runs to 14 residues. The germline V gene has CDR1 MNHEY and CDR2 SMNVEV (reference sequence). Trimming left V 2 bases short and J 0 bases short, with 8 bases between. Here the CDR3 DNA reads TGTGCCAGCAGTTTAATTCTGAACTCCTACGAGCAGTACTTC. Amino acid sequence: CASSLILNSYEQYF.

The J gene is TRBJ2-1, the V gene TRBV10-3, with a weak D call TRBD1 (6 bases). Per germline, CDR1 ENHRY and CDR2 SYGVKD. The CDR3 extends over 13 amino acids. V was pared by 6 bases and J by 9 bases, with 15 bases between. The CDR3 DNA sequence: TGTGCCATCAGAGGATCCACAGGGCGTGAGCAGTTCTTC. Protein sequence: CAIRGSTGREQFF.

This clone was picked up a small number of times. This chain connects TRBV5-6 to TRBJ2-1; 9 nucleotides line up with TRBD1. There are 15 residues in the CDR3. In germline, CDR1 is SGHDT, CDR2 YYEEEE. The V and J ends lost 2 bases and 4 bases, in that order; junction bases with no gene match: 4. CDR3 amino acids: CASSFDRGAYNEQFF. DNA of the CDR3: TGTGCCAGCAGCTTTGACAGGGGGGCTTACAATGAGCAGTTCTTC.

V usage is TRBV4-1 and J usage is TRBJ2-7; D gene uncertain. Germline CDR1 reads MGHRA; CDR2 reads YSYEKL. The V end lost 1 base, the J end lost 2 bases, and 12 bases lay between the germline ends. The CDR3 consists of 15 residues. In nucleotides, the CDR3 is TGCGCCAGCAGCCAAGGGGCCGGAGAACCCTACGAGCAGTACTTC. Translation gives CASSQGAGEPYEQYF.

The chain links TRBV7-9 to TRBJ2-3; D is unresolved. V lost 4 bases, J lost 10 bases, and 15 bases lay in between. From germline, CDR1 is SEHNR and CDR2 FQNEAQ (reference sequence). The CDR3 consists of 13 residues. The CDR3 DNA sequence: TGTGCCAGCAGCTCTAACCGTAAAATGCCGCAGTATTTT. It is translated as CASSSNRKMPQYF.

The chain combines TRBV12-5 with TRBJ2-2; tentative D call: TRBD1 (5 bases). V lost 4 bases, J lost 4 bases, and 7 bases lay in between. This CDR3 is 13 amino acids long. CDR1 LGHNT and CDR2 FRNRAP come from the germline V gene. The CDR3 is CASGSQVTGELFF. The CDR3 nucleotides are TGTGCTAGTGGTTCACAGGTCACCGGGGAGCTGTTTTTT.

The chain couples TRBV27 to TRBJ2-7; tentatively, D is TRBD2 (6 bases). Germline V lookup: CDR1 MNHEY, CDR2 SMNVEV (reference sequence). This CDR3 region has 13 residues. V was pared by 4 bases and J by 2 bases, with 9 bases between. The CDR3 loop is CASSSGEAYEQYF. In DNA form, the CDR3 reads TGTGCCAGCAGTTCCGGGGAGGCCTACGAGCAGTACTTC.